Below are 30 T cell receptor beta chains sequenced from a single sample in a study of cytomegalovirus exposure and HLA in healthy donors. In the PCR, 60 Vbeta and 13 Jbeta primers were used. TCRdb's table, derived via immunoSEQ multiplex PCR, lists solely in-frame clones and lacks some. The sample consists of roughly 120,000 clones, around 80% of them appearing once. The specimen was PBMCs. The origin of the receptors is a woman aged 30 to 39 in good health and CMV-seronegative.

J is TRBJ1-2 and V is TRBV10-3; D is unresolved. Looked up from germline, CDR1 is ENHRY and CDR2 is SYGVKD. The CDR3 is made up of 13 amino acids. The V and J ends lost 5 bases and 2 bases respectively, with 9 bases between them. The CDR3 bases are TGTGCCATCAGTCGGGAACCCAACTATGGCTACACCTTC. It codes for CAISREPNYGYTF.

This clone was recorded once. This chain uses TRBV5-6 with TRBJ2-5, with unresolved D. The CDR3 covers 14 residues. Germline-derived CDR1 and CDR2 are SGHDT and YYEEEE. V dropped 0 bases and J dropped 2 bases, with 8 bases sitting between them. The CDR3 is CASSLVTWQETQYF. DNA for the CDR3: TGTGCCAGCAGCTTGGTAACATGGCAAGAGACCCAGTACTTC.

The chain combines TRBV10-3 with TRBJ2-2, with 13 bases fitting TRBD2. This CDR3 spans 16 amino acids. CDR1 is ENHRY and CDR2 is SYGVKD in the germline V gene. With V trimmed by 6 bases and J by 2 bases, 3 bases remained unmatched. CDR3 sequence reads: CAIRRTSGSNTGELFF. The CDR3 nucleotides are TGTGCCATCAGGAGGACTAGCGGGAGTAACACCGGGGAGCTGTTTTTT.

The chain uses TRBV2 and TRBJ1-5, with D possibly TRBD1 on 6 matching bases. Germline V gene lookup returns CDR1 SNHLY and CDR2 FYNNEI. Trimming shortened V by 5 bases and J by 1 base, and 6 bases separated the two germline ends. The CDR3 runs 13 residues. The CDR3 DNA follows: TGTGCCAGCAGTACAGGGAGCAATCAGCCCCAGCATTTT. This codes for CASSTGSNQPQHF.

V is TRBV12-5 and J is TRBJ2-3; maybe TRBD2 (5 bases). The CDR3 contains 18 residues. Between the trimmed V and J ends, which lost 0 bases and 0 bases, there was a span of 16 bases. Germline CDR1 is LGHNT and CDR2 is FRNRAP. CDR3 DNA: TGTGCTAGTGGTTTGGTACCCCGGACGGGGAATAGCACAGATACGCAGTATTTT. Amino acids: CASGLVPRTGNSTDTQYF.

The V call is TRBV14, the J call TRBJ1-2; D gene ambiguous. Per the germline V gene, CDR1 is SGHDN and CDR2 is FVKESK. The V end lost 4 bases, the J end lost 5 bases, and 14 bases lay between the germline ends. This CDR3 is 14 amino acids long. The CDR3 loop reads CASSPRAGPYGYTF. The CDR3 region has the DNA TGTGCCAGCAGCCCGCGGGCAGGTCCTTATGGCTACACCTTC.

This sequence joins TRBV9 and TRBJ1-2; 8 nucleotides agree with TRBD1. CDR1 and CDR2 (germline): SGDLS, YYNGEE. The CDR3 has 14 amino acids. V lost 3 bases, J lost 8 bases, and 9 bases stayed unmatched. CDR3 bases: TGTGCCAGCAGCGAACCAGGGGGCCTGGGGGGCTACACCTTC. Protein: CASSEPGGLGGYTF. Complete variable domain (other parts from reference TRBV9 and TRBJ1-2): DSGVTQTPKHLITATGQRVTLRCSPRSGDLSVYWYQQSLDQGLQFLIQYYNGEERAKGNILERFSAQQFPDLHSELNLSSLELGDSALYFCASSEPGGLGGYTFGSGTRLTVV.

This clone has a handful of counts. CDR3 bases: TGCGCCAGCAGCCGTTGGGATAGCGAAGGGACCCAGTACTTC. Translation: CASSRWDSEGTQYF. The V and J genes are TRBV5-1 and TRBJ2-5; D may be TRBD2 (5 bases). Germline lookup yields CDR1 SGHRS and CDR2 YFSETQ. The V end lost 4 bases, the J end lost 7 bases, and 17 bases lay between the germline ends. This CDR3 comprises 14 residues.

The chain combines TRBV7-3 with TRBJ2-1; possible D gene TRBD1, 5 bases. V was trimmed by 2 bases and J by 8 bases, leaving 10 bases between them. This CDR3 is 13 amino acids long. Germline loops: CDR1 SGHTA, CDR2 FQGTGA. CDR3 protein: CASSLAGPDEQFF. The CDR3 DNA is TGTGCCAGCAGCTTAGCAGGGCCGGATGAGCAGTTCTTC.

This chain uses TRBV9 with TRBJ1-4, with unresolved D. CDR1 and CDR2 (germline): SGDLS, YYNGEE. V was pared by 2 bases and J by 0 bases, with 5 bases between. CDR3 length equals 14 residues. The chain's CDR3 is CASSVTATNEKLFF. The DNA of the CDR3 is TGTGCCAGCAGCGTCACTGCAACTAATGAAAAACTGTTTTTT.

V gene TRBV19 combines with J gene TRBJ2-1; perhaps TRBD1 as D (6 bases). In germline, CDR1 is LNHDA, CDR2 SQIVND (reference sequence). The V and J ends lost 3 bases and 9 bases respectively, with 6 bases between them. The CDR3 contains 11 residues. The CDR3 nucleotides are TGTGCCAGTAGTATCAGGGGTGAGCAGTTCTTC. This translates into CASSIRGEQFF.

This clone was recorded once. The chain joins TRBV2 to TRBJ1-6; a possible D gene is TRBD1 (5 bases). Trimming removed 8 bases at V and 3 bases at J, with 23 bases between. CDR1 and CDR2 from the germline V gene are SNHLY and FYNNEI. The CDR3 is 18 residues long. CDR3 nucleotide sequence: TGTGCCAGCCGCCGTGGGGGGAGCTATTCCAACTATAATTCACCCCTCCACTTT. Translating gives CASRRGGSYSNYNSPLHF. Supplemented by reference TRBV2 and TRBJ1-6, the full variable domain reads EPEVTQTPSHQVTQMGQEVILRCVPISNHLYFYWYRQILGQKVEFLVSFYNNEISEKSEIFDDQFSVERPDGSNFTLKIRSTKLEDSAMYFCASRRGGSYSNYNSPLHFGNGTRLTVT.

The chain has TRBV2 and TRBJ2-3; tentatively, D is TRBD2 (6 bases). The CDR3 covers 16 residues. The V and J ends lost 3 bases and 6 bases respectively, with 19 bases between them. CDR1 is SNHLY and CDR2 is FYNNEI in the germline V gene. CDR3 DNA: TGTGCCAGCAGTGAGGGGTTGGCGGGGCCAGGGGATACGCAGTATTTT. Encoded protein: CASSEGLAGPGDTQYF. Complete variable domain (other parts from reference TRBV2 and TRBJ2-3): EPEVTQTPSHQVTQMGQEVILRCVPISNHLYFYWYRQILGQKVEFLVSFYNNEISEKSEIFDDQFSVERPDGSNFTLKIRSTKLEDSAMYFCASSEGLAGPGDTQYFGPGTRLTVL.

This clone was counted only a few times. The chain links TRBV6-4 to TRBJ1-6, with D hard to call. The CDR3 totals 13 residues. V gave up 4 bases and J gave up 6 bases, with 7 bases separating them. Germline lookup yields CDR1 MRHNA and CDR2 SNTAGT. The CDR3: CASSVGSNSPLHF. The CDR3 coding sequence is TGTGCCAGCAGTGTGGGCTCTAATTCACCCCTCCACTTT.

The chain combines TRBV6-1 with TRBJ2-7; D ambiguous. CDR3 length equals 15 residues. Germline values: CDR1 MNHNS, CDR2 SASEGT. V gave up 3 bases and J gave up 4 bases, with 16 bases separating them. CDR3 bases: TGTGCCAGCAGTGATTCCGACAACCCCTTATACGAGCAGTACTTC. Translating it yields CASSDSDNPLYEQYF.

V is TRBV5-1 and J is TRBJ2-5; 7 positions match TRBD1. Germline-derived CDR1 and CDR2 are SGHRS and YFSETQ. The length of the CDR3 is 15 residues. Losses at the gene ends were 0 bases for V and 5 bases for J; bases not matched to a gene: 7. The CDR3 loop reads CASSLGQGYLETQYF. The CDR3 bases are TGCGCCAGCAGCTTGGGACAGGGCTATCTCGAGACCCAGTACTTC. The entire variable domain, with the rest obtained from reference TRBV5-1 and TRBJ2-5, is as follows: KAGVTQTPRYLIKTRGQQVTLSCSPISGHRSVSWYQQTPGQGLQFLFEYFSETQRNKGNFPGRFSGRQFSNSRSEMNVSTLELGDSALYLCASSLGQGYLETQYFGPGTRLLVL.

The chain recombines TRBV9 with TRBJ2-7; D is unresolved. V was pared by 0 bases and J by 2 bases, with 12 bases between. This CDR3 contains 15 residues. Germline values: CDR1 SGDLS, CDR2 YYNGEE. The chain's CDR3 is CASSVGSAETYEQYF. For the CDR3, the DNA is TGTGCCAGCAGCGTAGGGTCCGCGGAGACCTACGAGCAGTACTTC. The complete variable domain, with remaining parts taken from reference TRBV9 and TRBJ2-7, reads DSGVTQTPKHLITATGQRVTLRCSPRSGDLSVYWYQQSLDQGLQFLIQYYNGEERAKGNILERFSAQQFPDLHSELNLSSLELGDSALYFCASSVGSAETYEQYFGPGTRLTVT.

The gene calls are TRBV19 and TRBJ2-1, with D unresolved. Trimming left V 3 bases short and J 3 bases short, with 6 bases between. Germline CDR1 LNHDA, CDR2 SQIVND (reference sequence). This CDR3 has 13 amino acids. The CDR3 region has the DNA TGTGCCAGTAGTATTATTAACTACAATGAGCAGTTCTTC. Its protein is CASSIINYNEQFF.

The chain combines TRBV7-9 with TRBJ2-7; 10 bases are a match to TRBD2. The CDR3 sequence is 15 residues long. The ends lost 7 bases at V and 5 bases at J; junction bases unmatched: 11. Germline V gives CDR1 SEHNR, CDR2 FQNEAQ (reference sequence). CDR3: CASNALAGVNNEQYF. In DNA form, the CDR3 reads TGTGCCAGCAACGCCCTAGCGGGAGTAAATAACGAGCAGTACTTC.

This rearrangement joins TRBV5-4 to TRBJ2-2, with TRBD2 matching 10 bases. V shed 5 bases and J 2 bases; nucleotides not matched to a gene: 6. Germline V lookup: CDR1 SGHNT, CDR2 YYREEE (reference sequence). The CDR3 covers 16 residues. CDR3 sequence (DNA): TGTGCCAGCAGACGTACTAGCGGGATAAACACCGGGGAGCTGTTTTTT. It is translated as CASRRTSGINTGELFF.

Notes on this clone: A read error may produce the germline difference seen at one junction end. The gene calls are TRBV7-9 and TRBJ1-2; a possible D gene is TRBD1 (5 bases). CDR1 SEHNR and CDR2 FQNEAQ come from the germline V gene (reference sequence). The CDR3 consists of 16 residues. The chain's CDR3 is CSSSSMGGEANYGYTF. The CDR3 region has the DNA TGTTCCAGCAGCTCAATGGGAGGGGAGGCTAACTATGGCTACACCTTC. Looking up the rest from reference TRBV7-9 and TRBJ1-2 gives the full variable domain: DTGVSQNPRHKITKRGQNVTFRCDPISEHNRLYWYRQTLGQGPEFLTYFQNEAQLEKSRLLSDRFSAERPKGSFSTLEIQRTEQGDSAMYLCSSSSMGGEANYGYTFGSGTRLTVV.

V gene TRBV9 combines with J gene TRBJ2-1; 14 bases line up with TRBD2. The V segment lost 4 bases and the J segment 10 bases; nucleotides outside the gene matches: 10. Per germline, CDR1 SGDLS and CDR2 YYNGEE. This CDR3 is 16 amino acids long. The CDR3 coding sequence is TGTGCCAGCAGCCTCCAGACTAGCGGGAGGGTTGGGGAGCAGTTCTTC. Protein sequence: CASSLQTSGRVGEQFF.

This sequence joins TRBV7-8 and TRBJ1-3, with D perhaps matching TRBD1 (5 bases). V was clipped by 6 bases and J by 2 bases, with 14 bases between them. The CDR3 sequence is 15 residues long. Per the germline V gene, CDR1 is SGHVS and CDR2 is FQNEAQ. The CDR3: CASRPNRGAGNTIYF. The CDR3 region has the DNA TGTGCCAGCAGGCCAAACCGGGGGGCTGGAAACACCATATATTTT.

CDR3 DNA sequence: TGTGCCAGCAGTGAAAGGAGGAGCAGATCGACCGGGGAGCTGTTTTTT. Amino acid sequence: CASSERRSRSTGELFF. The rearrangement joins TRBV2 to TRBJ2-2; tentatively, D is TRBD2 (5 bases). The V and J ends lost 2 bases and 5 bases respectively, with 15 bases between them. From germline, CDR1 is SNHLY and CDR2 FYNNEI. The CDR3 extends over 16 amino acids.

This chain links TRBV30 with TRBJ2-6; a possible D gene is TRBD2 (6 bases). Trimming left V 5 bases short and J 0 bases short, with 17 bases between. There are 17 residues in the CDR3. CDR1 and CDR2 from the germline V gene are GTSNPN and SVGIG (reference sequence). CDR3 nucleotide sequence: TGTGCCTGGGGGGGGACCGACCTCAGCTCTGGGGCCAACGTCCTGACTTTC. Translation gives CAWGGTDLSSGANVLTF.

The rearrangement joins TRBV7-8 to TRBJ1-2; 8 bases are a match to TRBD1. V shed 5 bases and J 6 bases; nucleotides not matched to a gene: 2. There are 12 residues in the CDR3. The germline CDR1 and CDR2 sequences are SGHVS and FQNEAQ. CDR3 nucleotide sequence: TGTGCCAGCAGCCGGACAGGGAATGGCTACACCTTC. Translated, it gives CASSRTGNGYTF.

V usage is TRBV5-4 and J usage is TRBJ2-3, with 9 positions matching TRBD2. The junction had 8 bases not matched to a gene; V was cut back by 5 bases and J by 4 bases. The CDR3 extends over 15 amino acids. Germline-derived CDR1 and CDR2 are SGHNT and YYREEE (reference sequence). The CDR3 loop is CASSGRGGRSDTQYF. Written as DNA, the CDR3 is TGTGCCAGCAGTGGGCGGGGGGGCCGGTCAGATACGCAGTATTTT.

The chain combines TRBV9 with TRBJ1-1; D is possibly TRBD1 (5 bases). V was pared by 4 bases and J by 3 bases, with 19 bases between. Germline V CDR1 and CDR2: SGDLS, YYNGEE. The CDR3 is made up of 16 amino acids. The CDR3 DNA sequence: TGTGCCAGCAGCCCCGGGGGGGTAAAATCCTACACTGAAGCTTTCTTT. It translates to CASSPGGVKSYTEAFF.

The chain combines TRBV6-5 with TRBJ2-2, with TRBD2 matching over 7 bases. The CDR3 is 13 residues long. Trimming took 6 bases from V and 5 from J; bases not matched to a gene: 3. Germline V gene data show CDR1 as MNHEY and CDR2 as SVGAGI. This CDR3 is CASSPSGTGELFF. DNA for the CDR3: TGTGCCAGCAGCCCTAGCGGAACCGGGGAGCTGTTTTTT.

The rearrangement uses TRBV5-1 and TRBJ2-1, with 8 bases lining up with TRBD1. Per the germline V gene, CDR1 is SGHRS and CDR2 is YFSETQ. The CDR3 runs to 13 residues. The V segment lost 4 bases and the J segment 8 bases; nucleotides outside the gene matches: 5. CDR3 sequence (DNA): TGCGCCAGCAGCCGGACAGGGAGCGATGAGCAGTTCTTC. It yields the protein CASSRTGSDEQFF.